The 14 T cell receptor beta chains in this list originate from one sample, sequenced in a study of shared clonotypes between healthy human individuals. Method: immunoSEQ multiplex PCR; TCRdb's copy keeps in-frame clones and lacks some. The table shows some 1,900,000 clones, with about 95% occurring only once. Naivety among CD8 cells was defined by CD45RO negativity and positive CCR7 selection, thereby excluding terminally differentiated effector memory CD45RA+ cells. The sample comprised naive CD8+ T cells sorted from blood. These receptors originate from a young man in good health.

The J gene is TRBJ1-5, the V gene TRBV27; D is possibly TRBD1 (5 bases). Germline CDR1 reads MNHEY; CDR2 reads SMNVEV (reference sequence). The CDR3 is 16 residues long. V lost 6 bases, J lost 4 bases, and 19 bases lay in between. In nucleotides, the CDR3 is TGTGCCAGCAGCCAGTCCGGGACTCTGATAAATCAGCCCCAGCATTTT. Translated, it gives CASSQSGTLINQPQHF.

This rearrangement joins TRBV6-1 to TRBJ2-1, with D maybe TRBD1 (6 bases). Trimming took off 5 bases at V and 3 bases at J, with 14 bases between the two ends. This CDR3 is built from 15 residues. Per germline, CDR1 MNHNS and CDR2 SASEGT. CDR3 amino acids: CASSSGTTLYNEQFF. The CDR3 nucleotides read TGTGCCAGCAGTTCAGGGACAACCCTCTACAATGAGCAGTTCTTC.

The rearrangement joins TRBV11-2 to TRBJ2-7; 7 bases are shared with TRBD1. The CDR3 runs to 15 residues. Trimming removed 1 base from V and 5 bases from J; junction bases left unmatched: 8. The germline gives CDR1 SGHAT, CDR2 FQNNGV. The CDR3 coding sequence is TGTGCCAGCAGCTTAGGCGGACAGGTAATCGACGAGCAGTACTTC. As protein: CASSLGGQVIDEQYF. Drawing the rest from reference TRBV11-2 and TRBJ2-7, the complete variable domain is EAGVAQSPRYKIIEKRQSVAFWCNPISGHATLYWYQQILGQGPKLLIQFQNNGVVDDSQLPKDRFSAERLKGVDSTLKIQPAKLEDSAVYLCASSLGGQVIDEQYFGPGTRLTVT.

The V gene is TRBV7-9, the J gene TRBJ1-4; D gene unclear. The ends were cut back, 5 bases at V and 7 bases at J, with 14 bases in the middle. CDR1 and CDR2 from the germline V gene are SEHNR and FQNEAQ (reference sequence). The CDR3 length is 14 residues. The CDR3 sequence is CASSAPGSSEKLFF. The CDR3 DNA is TGTGCCAGCAGCGCCCCCGGATCGAGTGAAAAACTGTTTTTT.

The chain carries TRBV5-4 and TRBJ2-7; 9 nucleotides line up with TRBD1. Germline CDR1 reads SGHNT; CDR2 reads YYREEE (reference sequence). The CDR3 has 14 residues. After removal of 4 bases from V and 2 bases from J, the junction contained 4 bases not matched to a gene. CDR3 bases: TGTGCCAGCAGCCCTTACAGGGGGCCCTACGAGCAGTACTTC. It specifies CASSPYRGPYEQYF. Full variable domain (remainder filled in from reference TRBV5-4 and TRBJ2-7): ETGVTQSPTHLIKTRGQQVTLRCSSQSGHNTVSWYQQALGQGPQFIFQYYREEENGRGNFPPRFSGLQFPNYSSELNVNALELDDSALYLCASSPYRGPYEQYFGPGTRLTVT.

This clone appeared a single time. The rearrangement uses TRBV29-1 and TRBJ1-1; weak D call: TRBD1 (5 bases). The CDR3 is made up of 14 amino acids. V lost 3 bases, J lost 0 bases, and 11 bases lay in between. From germline, CDR1 is SQVTM and CDR2 ANQGSEA. The CDR3 region has the DNA TGCAGCGTTGACCTCCAGGGACTGAACACTGAAGCTTTCTTT. Translation: CSVDLQGLNTEAFF.

The V call is TRBV21-1, the J call TRBJ2-7. TRBV21-1 is labeled a pseudogene. This CDR3 has 10 residues. In DNA, the CDR3 is TGTGCCAGCAGCAACTACGAGCAGTACTTC. It specifies CASSNYEQYF.

This chain joins TRBV13 and TRBJ1-1; D remains ambiguous. V was cut by 5 bases and J by 4 bases, with 11 bases left in between. The CDR3 runs to 13 residues. CDR1 and CDR2 from the germline V gene are PRHDT and FYEKMQ (reference sequence). The CDR3 reads CASSPERRTEAFF. CDR3 nucleotides: TGTGCCAGCAGCCCCGAGAGGCGCACTGAAGCTTTCTTT.

V usage is TRBV19 and J usage is TRBJ2-1; D is uncertain. The V gene's germline CDR1 is LNHDA and CDR2 SQIVND (reference sequence). The CDR3 has 12 amino acids. The V end lost 8 bases, the J end lost 10 bases, and 15 bases lay between the germline ends. This CDR3 reads CASGVLQREQFF. CDR3 nucleotide sequence: TGTGCCAGTGGGGTCTTGCAGAGGGAGCAGTTCTTC.

The chain joins TRBV6-5 to TRBJ1-1, with D uncertain. The germline V gene encodes CDR1 MNHEY and CDR2 SVGAGI. The CDR3 has 15 residues. V was clipped by 7 bases and J by 2 bases, with 17 bases between them. The CDR3 nucleotides read TGTGCCAGCAACCCGGGAAGGGCCCTCAACACTGAAGCTTTCTTT. It codes for CASNPGRALNTEAFF.

In this sample, this clone turned up once. The rearrangement joins TRBV7-9 to TRBJ2-1; unclear D gene. The CDR3 sequence is 12 residues long. Deletions cut 4 bases from V and 12 bases from J, with 13 bases between. Germline V gene sequence: CDR1 SEHNR, CDR2 FQNEAQ (reference sequence). The CDR3 DNA follows: TGTGCCAGCAGCTCCGTCGTGGTGGGGCAGTTCTTC. The encoded protein is CASSSVVVGQFF.

The DNA of the CDR3 is TGTGCCAGCAGCGTATACGGGGCAGGCGGTGAAGCTTTCTTT. The encoded protein is CASSVYGAGGEAFF. V gene TRBV9 combines with J gene TRBJ1-1; weak D call: TRBD1 (5 bases). This CDR3 comprises 14 residues. Trimming stripped 1 base from V and 7 bases from J, with 14 bases between. Germline CDR1 and CDR2: SGDLS and YYNGEE.

Note on this clone: The same CDR3 can be traced to other DNA sequences in this sample. The V gene is TRBV9, the J gene TRBJ1-3; D is undetermined. The CDR3 is 14 residues long. Trimming shortened V by 0 bases and J by 4 bases, and 8 bases separated the two germline ends. The germline gives CDR1 SGDLS, CDR2 YYNGEE. The CDR3 DNA sequence: TGTGCCAGCAGCGTAGGCGGAGGAGGAAACACCATATATTTT. Translation: CASSVGGGGNTIYF. The entire variable domain, with the rest obtained from reference TRBV9 and TRBJ1-3, is as follows: DSGVTQTPKHLITATGQRVTLRCSPRSGDLSVYWYQQSLDQGLQFLIQYYNGEERAKGNILERFSAQQFPDLHSELNLSSLELGDSALYFCASSVGGGGNTIYFGEGSWLTVV.

The rearrangement links TRBV30 to TRBJ2-2; a weak D match, TRBD2 (5 bases). There are 12 residues in the CDR3. Germline CDR1 and CDR2: GTSNPN and SVGIG (reference sequence). V lost 8 bases to trimming and J lost 5 bases, with 12 bases between them. The CDR3 is CAGGPGTGELFF. CDR3 nucleotides: TGTGCCGGCGGGCCGGGGACCGGGGAGCTGTTTTTT. Variable domain in full (rest from reference TRBV30 and TRBJ2-2): SQTIHQWPATLVQPVGSPLSLECTVEGTSNPNLYWYRQAAGRGLQLLFYSVGIGQISSEVPQNLSASRPQDRQFILSSKKLLLSDSGFYLCAGGPGTGELFFGEGSRLTVL.